Given below is one T cell receptor beta chain in context. The antigen is unknown. Here immunoSEQ multiplex PCR was the method, and the copy in TCRdb shows in-frame clones only, minus some. The sample consists of thousands of clones, about 60% of them appearing once. The sample originates from a study of neoadjuvant anti-PD-1 for oral cavity cancer. Looking at the study overall: Patients without progression received a fourth nivolumab dose around day 43, then surgical resection on days 50-56.

Study conclusions and caveats: Each response group had just a few patients in TCR analyses. Treg/Th17 ratio rose with pretreatment blood and fell with post-treatment tumor TCRbeta clonality.

Germline CDR1 reads SGHRS; CDR2 reads YFSETQ. The CDR3 covers 13 residues. V lost 0 bases and J lost 6, with 9 bases in between. Patients were newly diagnosed with stage II-IVA oral cavity squamous cell carcinoma without prior systemic or radiation treatment. The sequence came from a person aged 35-80 years with oral cavity squamous cell carcinoma. The rearrangement joins TRBV5-1 to TRBJ1-2, with D unresolved. Sequencing used tumor tissue, obtained before nivolumab (anti-PD-1) treatment. The CDR3 nucleotides read TGCGCCAGCAGCTTGGGGACGGTTAATGGCTACACCTTC. It codes for CASSLGTVNGYTF. Using reference TRBV5-1 and TRBJ1-2 for the parts outside the CDR3, the full variable domain is KAGVTQTPRYLIKTRGQQVTLSCSPISGHRSVSWYQQTPGQGLQFLFEYFSETQRNKGNFPGRFSGRQFSNSRSEMNVSTLELGDSALYLCASSLGTVNGYTFGSGTRLTVV.